This T cell receptor beta chain is from a study of T-cell memory formation after mild COVID-19. Overall study results and limits: CD4/CD8 balance held among clones contracting day 15 to 85, and later expanders leaned CD4+.

5'RACE with constant-segment primers yielded barcoded, UMI-tagged TCR alpha and TCR beta cDNA libraries. Each CDR3 protein is one row after TCRdb ran MiXCR on the 5' RACE reads. The table lists about 190,000 distinct CDR3 sequences, about a sixth of them singletons. This clonotype has a count of ten or more. The antigen remains unidentified. V gave up 7 bases and J gave up 2 bases, with 14 bases separating them. This CDR3 comprises 14 residues. The receptor's source is an adult woman who had mild COVID-19 (a few samples of this study predate the infection). Cell type and time point are not known. The rearrangement uses TRBV12-3 or TRBV12-4 and TRBJ2-5; D remains unclear. Sequencing was carried out using PBMCs or a T cell subset sorted from them (not recorded which). CDR3 coding DNA: TGTGCCAGCACTAAACAGAGACTGCAAGAGACCCAGTACTTC. Its translation is CASTKQRLQETQYF.